This T cell receptor (beta chain) was identified in a study of CD8 T cells in ankylosing spondylitis (dated by TCRdb to about 2017). About the study as a whole: The study profiled T cell receptor beta repertoires in healthy donors and ankylosing spondylitis patients to find disease-linked TCR variants. The full study cohort comprised 25 ankylosing spondylitis patients and 110 or so healthy donors. Peripheral blood samples were taken, and synovial fluid was additionally collected from ankylosing spondylitis patients.

Ends trimmed: V by 4 bases, J by 2 bases; bases unmatched to a gene: 5. From a lookup of the germline V gene, CDR1 and CDR2 are SGHTA and FQGNSA. The CDR3, cysteine through phenylalanine, is 14 amino acids long. Here the CDR3 DNA is all that survives: 42 bases in frame from base 1. The listed sequencing device is Illumina HiSeq 2500. Quantitative 5'-RACE with molecular barcodes was used to prepare TCR beta libraries. Regarding the original processing steps: Disease-linked TCR variants were identified with a new computational method built on a probabilistic model of VDJ rearrangement. The raw public data were reprocessed by TCRdb itself: fastp quality trimming at Q25, MiXCR clonotype calling, in-frame beta chains only. Rows merge per CDR3 protein into single entries with the most common DNA and genes. The V and J calls here are based on TCRdb, not the publication. The sample includes about 100,000 distinct CDR3 sequences, with about 9.1% observed a single time. Of the sample, under 6% falls within the top ten clones.

Study-wide conclusions, independent of this receptor: A TCR beta motif made up of several highly homologous amino acid variants appeared to be characteristic of blood from ankylosing spondylitis patients. Some of the motif variants had been reported before in the synovial fluid and blood of reactive arthritis patients, a finding that suggests common disease-initiation mechanisms. Significant enrichment of the disease-linked clones was reported in matched synovial fluid samples from ankylosing spondylitis patients. In peripheral blood, the disease-linked clones were found at relatively low frequencies and had a CD8+ phenotype.

This clonotype has a handful of counts. Its antigen remains undetermined. No base qualities exist here, and no much larger clone lies one base off it. Sequenced: blood, either unsorted or a sorted T cell fraction (not recorded which). The rearrangement combines TRBV7-2 with TRBJ2-7, with TRBD1 matching 7 junction bases. This sequence originates from a male donor with ankylosing spondylitis or in good health (not recorded which). The DNA sequence is TGTGCCAGCAGCTCGGGACAGCCTACCTACGAGCAGTACTTC. The translation is CASSSGQPTYEQYF.